Sequencing of this TCR beta chain was carried out in a study of cytomegalovirus exposure and HLA in healthy donors. Across the study: Prior work identified 117 million unique TCR beta sequences in roughly 180 million T cells.

The junction had 9 bases not matched to a gene; V was cut back by 4 bases and J by 4 bases. The germline gives CDR1 SGHKS, CDR2 YYEKEE (reference sequence). The CDR3 is made up of 15 amino acids. In its sample, this clone was seen once. The antigen remains unidentified. Primers for the PCR totalled 60 Vbeta and 13 Jbeta. The protocol was immunoSEQ multiplex PCR, while the TCRdb copy is restricted to in-frame clones and leaves out a portion. The sample lists 150,000 to 200,000 clones, about three quarters seen once, with more than 5% in the top ten. Study-wide findings and caveats: Productive status was seen about 90% or about 30% of the time for most TCR beta V segments in an earlier analysis.

This TCR was recovered from a man in his forties in good health and CMV-seronegative. Sequencing was carried out using PBMCs. This chain joins TRBV5-5 and TRBJ1-2; 8 nucleotides align to TRBD1. CDR3 DNA: TGTGCCAGCAGCCTGGCCGCAGGGGGCTTCTATGGCTACACCTTC. Translation gives CASSLAAGGFYGYTF.